This T cell receptor beta chain was sequenced during a study of cytomegalovirus exposure and HLA in healthy donors. 60 Vbeta and 13 Jbeta primers were used in PCR. The method was immunoSEQ multiplex PCR; TCRdb's version includes in-frame clones alone and lacks a portion of them. The sample yields about 140,000 clones, about 10% seen once. In germline, CDR1 is MRHNA, CDR2 SNTAGT. V dropped 4 bases and J dropped 4; count of bases not matched to a gene: 9. The CDR3 extends over 15 amino acids. This clonotype was sampled from a middle-aged man in good health and CMV-seronegative. What was sequenced was PBMCs. The gene calls are TRBV6-4 and TRBJ1-1; 7 bases map to TRBD1. The CDR3 DNA follows: TGTGCCAGCAGTGGGGTTGAGGCAGGGGGCACTGAAGCTTTCTTT. This encodes CASSGVEAGGTEAFF.